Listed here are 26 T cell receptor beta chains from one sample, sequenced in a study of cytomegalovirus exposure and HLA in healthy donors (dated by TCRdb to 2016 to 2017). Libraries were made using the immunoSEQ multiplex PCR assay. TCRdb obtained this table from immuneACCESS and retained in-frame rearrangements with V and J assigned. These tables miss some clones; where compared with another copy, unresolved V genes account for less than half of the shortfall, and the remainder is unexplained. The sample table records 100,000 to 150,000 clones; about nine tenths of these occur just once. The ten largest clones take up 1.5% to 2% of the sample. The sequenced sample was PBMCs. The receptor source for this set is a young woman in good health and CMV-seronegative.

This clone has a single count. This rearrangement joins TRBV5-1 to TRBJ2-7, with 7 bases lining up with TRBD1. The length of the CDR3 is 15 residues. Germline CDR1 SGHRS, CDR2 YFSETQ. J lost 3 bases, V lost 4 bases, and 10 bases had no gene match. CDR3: CASSTGVGRFYEQYF. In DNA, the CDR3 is TGCGCCAGCAGCACAGGGGTCGGGCGATTCTACGAGCAGTACTTC.

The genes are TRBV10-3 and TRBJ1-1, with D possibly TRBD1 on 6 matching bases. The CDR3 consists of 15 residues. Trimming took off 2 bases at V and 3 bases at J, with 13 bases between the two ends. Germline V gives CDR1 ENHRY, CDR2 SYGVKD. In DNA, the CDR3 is TGTGCCATCAGTGAGGGGGGGGCTGGGGACACTGAAGCTTTCTTT. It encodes CAISEGGAGDTEAFF.

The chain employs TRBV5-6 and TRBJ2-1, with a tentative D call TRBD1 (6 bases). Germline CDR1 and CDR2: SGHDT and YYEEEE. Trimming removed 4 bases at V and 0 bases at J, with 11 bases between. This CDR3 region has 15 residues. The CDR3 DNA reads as TGTGCCAGCAGCAATGGCAGGGGCTCCTACAATGAGCAGTTCTTC. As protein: CASSNGRGSYNEQFF. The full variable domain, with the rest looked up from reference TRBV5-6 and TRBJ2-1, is DAGVTQSPTHLIKTRGQQVTLRCSPKSGHDTVSWYQQALGQGPQFIFQYYEEEERQRGNFPDRFSGHQFPNYSSELNVNALLLGDSALYLCASSNGRGSYNEQFFGPGTRLTVL.

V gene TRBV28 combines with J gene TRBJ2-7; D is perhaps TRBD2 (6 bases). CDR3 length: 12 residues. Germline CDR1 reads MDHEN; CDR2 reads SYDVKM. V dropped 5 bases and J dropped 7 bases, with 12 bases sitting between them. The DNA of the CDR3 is TGTGCCAGCAGTGCAGGACGGGAGGAGCAGTACTTC. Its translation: CASSAGREEQYF.

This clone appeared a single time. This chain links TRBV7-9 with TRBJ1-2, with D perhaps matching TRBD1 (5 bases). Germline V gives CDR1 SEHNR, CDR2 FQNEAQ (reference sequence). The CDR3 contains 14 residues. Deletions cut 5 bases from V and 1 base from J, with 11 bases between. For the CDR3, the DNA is TGTGCCAGCAGCAGTCGGAGGGGTAACTATGGCTACACCTTC. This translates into CASSSRRGNYGYTF.

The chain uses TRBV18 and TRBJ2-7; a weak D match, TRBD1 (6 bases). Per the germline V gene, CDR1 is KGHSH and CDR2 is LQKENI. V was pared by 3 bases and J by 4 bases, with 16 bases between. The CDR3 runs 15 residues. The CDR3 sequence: CASSPSSRTEYEQYF. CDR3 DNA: TGTGCCAGCTCACCGTCTTCCAGGACAGAGTACGAGCAGTACTTC.

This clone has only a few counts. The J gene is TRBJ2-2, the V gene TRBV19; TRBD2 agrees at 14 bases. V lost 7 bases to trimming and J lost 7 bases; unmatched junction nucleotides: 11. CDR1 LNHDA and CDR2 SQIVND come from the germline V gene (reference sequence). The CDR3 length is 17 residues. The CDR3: CASTAGGLAGVFGELFF. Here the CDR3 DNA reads TGTGCCAGTACCGCGGGGGGACTAGCGGGAGTATTCGGGGAGCTGTTTTTT.

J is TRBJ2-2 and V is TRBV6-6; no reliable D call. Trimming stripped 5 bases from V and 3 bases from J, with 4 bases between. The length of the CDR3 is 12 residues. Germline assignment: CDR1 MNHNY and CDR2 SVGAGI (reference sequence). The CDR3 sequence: CASSTYTGELFF. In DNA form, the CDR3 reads TGTGCCAGCAGTACTTACACCGGGGAGCTGTTTTTT.

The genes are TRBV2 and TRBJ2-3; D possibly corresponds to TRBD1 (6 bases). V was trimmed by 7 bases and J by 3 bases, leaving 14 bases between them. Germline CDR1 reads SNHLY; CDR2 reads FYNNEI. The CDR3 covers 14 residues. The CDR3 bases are TGTGCCAGCAAGCCAGGGGTAGATACAGATACGCAGTATTTT. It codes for CASKPGVDTDTQYF.

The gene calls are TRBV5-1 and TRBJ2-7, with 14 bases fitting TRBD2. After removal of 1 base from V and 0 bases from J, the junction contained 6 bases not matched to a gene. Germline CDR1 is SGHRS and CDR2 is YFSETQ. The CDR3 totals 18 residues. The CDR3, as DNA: TGCGCCAGCAGCTTGCGACTAGCGGGAGGGCTTGGCTCCTACGAGCAGTACTTC. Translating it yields CASSLRLAGGLGSYEQYF.

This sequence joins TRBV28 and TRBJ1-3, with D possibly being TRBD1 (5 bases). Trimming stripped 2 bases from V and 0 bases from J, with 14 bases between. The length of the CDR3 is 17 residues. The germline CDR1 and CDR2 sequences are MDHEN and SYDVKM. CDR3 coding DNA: TGTGCCAGCAGTTTAGGCGACAGTAAAAACTCTGGAAACACCATATATTTT. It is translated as CASSLGDSKNSGNTIYF.

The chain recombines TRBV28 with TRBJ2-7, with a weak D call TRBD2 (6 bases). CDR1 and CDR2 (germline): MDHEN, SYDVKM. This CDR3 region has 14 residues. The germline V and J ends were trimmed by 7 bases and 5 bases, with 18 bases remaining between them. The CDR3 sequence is CASKARVGRNEQYF. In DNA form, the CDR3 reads TGTGCCAGCAAGGCCAGGGTAGGGAGGAACGAGCAGTACTTC.

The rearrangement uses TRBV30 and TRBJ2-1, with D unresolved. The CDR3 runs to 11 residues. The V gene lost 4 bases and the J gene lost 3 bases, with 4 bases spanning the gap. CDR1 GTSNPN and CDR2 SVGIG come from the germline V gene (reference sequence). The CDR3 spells CAWTNYNEQFF. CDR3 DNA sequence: TGTGCCTGGACTAACTACAATGAGCAGTTCTTC.

The CDR3 region has the DNA TGTGCCAGCAGCTTAGTTGCCCCGAGGGCCGGGGAGCTGTTTTTT. Translated: CASSLVAPRAGELFF. The chain links TRBV7-2 to TRBJ2-2; TRBD2 might be the D (5 bases). The CDR3 sequence is 15 residues long. Per germline, CDR1 SGHTA and CDR2 FQGNSA. V lost 1 base to trimming and J lost 6 bases, with 12 bases between them.

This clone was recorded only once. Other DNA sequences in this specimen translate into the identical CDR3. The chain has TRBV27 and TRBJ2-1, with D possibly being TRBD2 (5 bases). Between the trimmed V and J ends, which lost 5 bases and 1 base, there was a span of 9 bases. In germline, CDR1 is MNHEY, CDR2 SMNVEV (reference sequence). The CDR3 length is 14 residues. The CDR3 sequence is CASSSGLSYNEQFF. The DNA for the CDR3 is TGTGCCAGCAGTAGCGGACTGTCCTACAATGAGCAGTTCTTC.

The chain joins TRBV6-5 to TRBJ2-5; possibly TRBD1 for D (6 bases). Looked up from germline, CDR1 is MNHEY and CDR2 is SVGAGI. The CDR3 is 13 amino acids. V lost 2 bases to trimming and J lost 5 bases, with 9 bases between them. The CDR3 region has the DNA TGTGCCAGCAGTTACACAGGGACGGAGACCCAGTACTTC. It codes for CASSYTGTETQYF.

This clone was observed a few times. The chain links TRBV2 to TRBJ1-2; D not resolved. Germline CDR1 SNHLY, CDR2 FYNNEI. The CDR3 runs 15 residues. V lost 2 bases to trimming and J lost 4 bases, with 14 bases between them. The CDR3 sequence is CASSELPGVTYGYTF. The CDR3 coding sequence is TGTGCCAGCAGTGAACTCCCCGGGGTGACCTATGGCTACACCTTC.

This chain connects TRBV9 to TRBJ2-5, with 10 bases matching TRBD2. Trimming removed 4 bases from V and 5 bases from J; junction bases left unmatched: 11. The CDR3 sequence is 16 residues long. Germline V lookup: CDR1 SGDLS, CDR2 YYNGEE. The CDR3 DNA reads TGTGCCAGCAGCCAAGGTCTAGCGGGAGTAGGGGAGACCCAGTACTTC. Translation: CASSQGLAGVGETQYF. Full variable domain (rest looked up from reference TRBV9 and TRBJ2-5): DSGVTQTPKHLITATGQRVTLRCSPRSGDLSVYWYQQSLDQGLQFLIQYYNGEERAKGNILERFSAQQFPDLHSELNLSSLELGDSALYFCASSQGLAGVGETQYFGPGTRLLVL.

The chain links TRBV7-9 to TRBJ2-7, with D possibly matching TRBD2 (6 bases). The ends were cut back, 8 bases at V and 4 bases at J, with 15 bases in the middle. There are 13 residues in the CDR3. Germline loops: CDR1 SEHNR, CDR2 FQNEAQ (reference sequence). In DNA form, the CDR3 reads TGTGCCAGCCGGGAGCTAGCTAGATACGAGCAGTACTTC. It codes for CASRELARYEQYF. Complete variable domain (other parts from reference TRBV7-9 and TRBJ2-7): DTGVSQNPRHKITKRGQNVTFRCDPISEHNRLYWYRQTLGQGPEFLTYFQNEAQLEKSRLLSDRFSAERPKGSFSTLEIQRTEQGDSAMYLCASRELARYEQYFGPGTRLTVT.

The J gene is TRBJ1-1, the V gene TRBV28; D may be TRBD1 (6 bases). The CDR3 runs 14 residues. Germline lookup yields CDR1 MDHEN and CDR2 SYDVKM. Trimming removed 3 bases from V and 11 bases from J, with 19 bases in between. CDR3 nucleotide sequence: TGTGCCAGCAGTTTGATGGGGGCGCCAATCGGGGCTTTCTTT. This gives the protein CASSLMGAPIGAFF.

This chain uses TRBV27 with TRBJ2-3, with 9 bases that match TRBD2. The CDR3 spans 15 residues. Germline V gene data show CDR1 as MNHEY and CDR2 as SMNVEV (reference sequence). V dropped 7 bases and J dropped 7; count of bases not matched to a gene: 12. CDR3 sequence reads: CASTIGSSGKNTQYF. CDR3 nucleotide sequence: TGTGCCAGCACCATTGGGTCTAGCGGGAAAAATACGCAGTATTTT.

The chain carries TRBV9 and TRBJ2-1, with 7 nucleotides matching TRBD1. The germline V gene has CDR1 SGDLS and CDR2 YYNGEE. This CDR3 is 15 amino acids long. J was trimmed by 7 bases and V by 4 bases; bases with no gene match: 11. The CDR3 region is CASSQLPTGFNEQFF. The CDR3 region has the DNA TGTGCCAGCAGCCAACTCCCGACAGGGTTTAATGAGCAGTTCTTC.

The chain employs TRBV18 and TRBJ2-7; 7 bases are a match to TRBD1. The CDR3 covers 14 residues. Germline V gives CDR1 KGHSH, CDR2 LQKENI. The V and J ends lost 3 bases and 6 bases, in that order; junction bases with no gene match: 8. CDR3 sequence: CASSPTGALTEQYF. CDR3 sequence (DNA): TGTGCCAGCTCACCCACAGGGGCTCTGACCGAGCAGTACTTC.

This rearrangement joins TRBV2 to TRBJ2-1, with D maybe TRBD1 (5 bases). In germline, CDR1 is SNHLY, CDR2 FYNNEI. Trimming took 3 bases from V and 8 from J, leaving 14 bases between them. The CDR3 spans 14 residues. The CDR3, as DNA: TGTGCCAGCAGTGAGGACAAGGGGTATTATGAGCAGTTCTTC. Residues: CASSEDKGYYEQFF.

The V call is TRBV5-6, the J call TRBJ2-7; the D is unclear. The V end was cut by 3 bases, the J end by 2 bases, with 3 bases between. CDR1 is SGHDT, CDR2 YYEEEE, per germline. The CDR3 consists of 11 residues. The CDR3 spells CASSSAYEQYF. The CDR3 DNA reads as TGTGCCAGCAGCTCCGCCTACGAGCAGTACTTC.

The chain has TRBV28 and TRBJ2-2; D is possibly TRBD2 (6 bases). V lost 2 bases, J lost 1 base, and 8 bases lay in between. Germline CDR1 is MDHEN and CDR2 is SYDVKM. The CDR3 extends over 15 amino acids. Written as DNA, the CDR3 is TGTGCCAGCAGTTTACCGGGGGTGAACACCGGGGAGCTGTTTTTT. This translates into CASSLPGVNTGELFF.